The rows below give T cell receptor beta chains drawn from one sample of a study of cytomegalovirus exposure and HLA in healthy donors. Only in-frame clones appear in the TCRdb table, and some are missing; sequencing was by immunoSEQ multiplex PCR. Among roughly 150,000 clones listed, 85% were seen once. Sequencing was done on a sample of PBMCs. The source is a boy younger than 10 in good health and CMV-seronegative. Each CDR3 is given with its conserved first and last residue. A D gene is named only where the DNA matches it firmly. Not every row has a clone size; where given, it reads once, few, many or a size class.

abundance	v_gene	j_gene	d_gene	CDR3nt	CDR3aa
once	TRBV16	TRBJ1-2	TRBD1	TGTGCCAGCAGCCACCCAGGACAGGGCTATGGCTACACCTTC	CASSHPGQGYGYTF
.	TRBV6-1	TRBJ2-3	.	TGTGCCAGCAGTGAGGGGCGGGGTCCTCCGGATACGCAGTATTTT	CASSEGRGPPDTQYF
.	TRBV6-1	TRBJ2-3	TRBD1	TGTGCCAGCAGTGGACAGGGCTCCACAGATACGCAGTATTTT	CASSGQGSTDTQYF
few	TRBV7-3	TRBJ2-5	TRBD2	TGTGCCAGCAGCGTGTCGGGGGGGGCTCGGACCCAGTACTTC	CASSVSGGARTQYF
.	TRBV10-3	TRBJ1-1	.	TGTGCCATCGGTCTAGGGGACACTGAAGCTTTCTTT	CAIGLGDTEAFF
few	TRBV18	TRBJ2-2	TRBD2	TGTGCCAGCTCACCAATAAGCGGGAGGGCCCTCTCCGGGGAGCTGTTTTTT	CASSPISGRALSGELFF
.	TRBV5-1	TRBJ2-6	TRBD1	TGCGCCAGCAGCTTGGAGGGGGCAGGGGGCGTATCTGGGGCCAACGTCCTGACTTTC	CASSLEGAGGVSGANVLTF
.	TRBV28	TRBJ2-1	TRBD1	TGTGCCAGCAATCCCGGGACAGGGGGAGTTTTTGTCGATGAGCAGTTCTTC	CASNPGTGGVFVDEQFF
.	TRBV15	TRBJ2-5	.	TGTGCCACCAGCAGACTCTTCCAAGAGACCCAGTACTTC	CATSRLFQETQYF
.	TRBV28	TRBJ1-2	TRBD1	TGTGCCAGCAGTCCCTGGGACAGCTACTATGGCTACACCTTC	CASSPWDSYYGYTF